A selection of T cell receptor beta chains follows, all from one sample in a study of CD8+ T cells in alopecia areata. Profiled with immunoSEQ multiplex PCR; TCRdb holds only in-frame clones, not every one. The data hold around 100,000 clones, with about 59% observed a single time. The sample consisted of CD8+ T cells sorted from blood, taken at week 24, from a patient treated with tofacitinib. These receptor sequences come from a human donor with alopecia areata. Both conserved end residues are part of each CDR3. D genes are given only for firm matches. Size is omitted from some rows. Given values are once, few, many or a class for expanded clones.

j_call v_call cdr3_length d_call clone_size cdr3_aa cdr3_nt
TRBJ2-3 TRBV5-4 14 TRBD1 NA CASSLDRGTDTQYF TGTGCCAGCAGCCTCGACAGGGGGACAGATACGCAGTATTTT
TRBJ2-1 TRBV9 16 NA NA CASSVGLGGHYNEQFF TGTGCCAGCAGCGTAGGTTTGGGGGGTCACTACAATGAGCAGTTCTTC
TRBJ2-7 TRBV18 13 NA NA CASSSDSSYEQYF TGTGCCAGCTCGTCGGACAGTTCCTACGAGCAGTACTTC
TRBJ1-5 TRBV13 13 NA few CASSLSSNQPQHF TGTGCCAGCAGCTTAAGTAGCAATCAGCCCCAGCATTTT
TRBJ1-5 TRBV19 14 TRBD1 few CASSIRDSGQPQHF TGTGCCAGTAGTATACGGGACAGCGGGCAGCCCCAGCATTTT
TRBJ1-4 TRBV6-4 18 NA NA CASSDSIGLGSTNEKLFF TGTGCCAGCAGTGACTCGATAGGTTTGGGGTCGACTAATGAAAAACTGTTTTTT
TRBJ2-7 TRBV6-5 13 NA NA CASSYSGDYEQYF TGTGCCAGCAGTTATTCCGGGGACTACGAGCAGTACTTC
TRBJ1-2 TRBV27 14 NA NA CASSFTDRPYGYTF TGTGCCAGCAGTTTCACAGACCGTCCCTATGGCTACACCTTC
TRBJ1-1 TRBV5-1 11 NA once CASTLGTEAFF TGCGCCAGCACCTTGGGCACTGAAGCTTTCTTT
TRBJ2-1 TRBV10-3 14 TRBD1 few CAIETGQGHNEQFF TGTGCCATCGAGACGGGACAGGGTCACAATGAGCAGTTCTTC
TRBJ2-3 TRBV27 16 TRBD2 NA CASSLFSGEITDTQYF TGTGCCAGCAGTTTATTTAGCGGGGAGATCACAGATACGCAGTATTTT
TRBJ1-2 TRBV27 17 TRBD1 once CASSLMRDRAVVTGYTF TGTGCCAGCAGTTTAATGAGGGACAGGGCCGTAGTAACTGGCTACACCTTC
TRBJ1-2 TRBV9 15 TRBD1 NA CASSLSLDRGRGYTF TGTGCCAGCAGCCTCTCCTTGGACAGGGGTCGGGGCTACACCTTC
TRBJ2-6 TRBV7-8 18 TRBD1 few CASIIPGQSYSGANVLTF TGTGCCAGCATCATTCCGGGACAGAGTTACTCTGGGGCCAACGTCCTGACTTTC
TRBJ2-7 TRBV4-3 16 TRBD2 NA CASSQDQRGPAYEQYF TGCGCCAGCAGCCAAGATCAGCGGGGGCCTGCCTACGAGCAGTACTTC
TRBJ2-4 TRBV6-5 11 NA NA CASSHGNIQYF TGTGCCAGCAGTCACGGAAACATTCAGTACTTC
TRBJ1-2 TRBV10-2 13 NA NA CASSDASLGGYTF TGCGCCAGCAGTGACGCCAGCCTAGGAGGCTACACCTTC
TRBJ1-1 TRBV29-1 13 NA NA CSVGIRVNTEAFF TGCAGCGTAGGAATTCGGGTTAACACTGAAGCTTTCTTT
TRBJ2-5 TRBV14 14 TRBD1 NA CASSPTGNQETQYF TGTGCCAGCAGCCCGACAGGGAACCAAGAGACCCAGTACTTC
TRBJ1-6 TRBV6-5 15 NA NA CASRHQEAFDSPLHF TGTGCCAGCAGGCACCAGGAAGCATTCGATTCACCCCTCCACTTT
TRBJ2-7 TRBV2 13 NA NA CASIVGVSYEQYF TGTGCCAGCATCGTAGGGGTCTCCTACGAGCAGTACTTC
TRBJ1-1 TRBV30 14 TRBD1 NA CAWSVGTGSTEAFF TGTGCCTGGAGTGTCGGGACAGGGAGCACTGAAGCTTTCTTT
TRBJ2-3 TRBV13 18 TRBD2 NA CASSLDLEAGASTDTQYF TGTGCCAGCAGCTTAGATCTGGAAGCGGGGGCTAGCACAGATACGCAGTATTTT
TRBJ1-5 TRBV11-2 16 NA NA CASSLGARRSNQPQHF TGTGCCAGCAGCTTAGGTGCCAGGAGAAGCAATCAGCCCCAGCATTTT
TRBJ2-3 TRBV2 12 NA NA CASETSPNTQYF TGTGCCAGCGAAACCTCACCGAATACGCAGTATTTT
TRBJ1-1 TRBV29-1 13 NA NA CSVVPGADTEAFF TGCAGCGTTGTCCCAGGGGCTGACACTGAAGCTTTCTTT
TRBJ2-7 TRBV19 12 NA few CASSIDSYEQYF TGTGCCAGTAGTATTGACAGCTACGAGCAGTACTTC
TRBJ1-6 TRBV6-5 12 NA NA CASSGLGDPLHF TGTGCCAGCAGTGGTCTAGGAGACCCCCTCCACTTT
TRBJ2-5 TRBV13 15 TRBD2 NA CASSSRGSGQETQYF TGTGCCAGCAGCTCCCGGGGTAGCGGGCAAGAGACCCAGTACTTC
TRBJ2-1 TRBV4-1 14 NA NA CASSEVRPNYEQFF TGCGCCAGCAGCGAAGTGCGACCCAACTATGAGCAGTTCTTC
TRBJ1-1 TRBV19 16 TRBD1 NA CASSIRWDSMNTEAFF TGTGCCAGTAGTATTCGGTGGGACAGCATGAACACTGAAGCTTTCTTT
TRBJ1-1 TRBV5-6 13 NA once CASSLTGHTEAFF TGTGCCAGCAGCTTGACGGGGCACACTGAAGCTTTCTTT
TRBJ1-6 TRBV27 16 NA few CASSLSPGTYNSPLHF TGTGCCAGCAGTTTATCTCCAGGGACCTATAATTCACCCCTCCACTTT
TRBJ2-1 TRBV18 12 NA NA CASSHPYNEQFF TGTGCCAGCTCACACCCCTACAATGAGCAGTTCTTC
TRBJ2-3 TRBV30 14 TRBD2 NA CAWSGLESRDTQYF TGTGCCTGGAGCGGACTAGAGTCGAGAGATACGCAGTATTTT
TRBJ2-2 TRBV27 14 NA NA CASTFGPNTGELFF TGTGCCAGCACCTTTGGCCCGAACACCGGGGAGCTGTTTTTT